This T cell receptor beta chain was recorded in a study of blood T cells in healthy people across ages (dated by TCRdb to the mid-2010s). Looking at the study overall: In model experiments, roughly one uniquely barcoded TCR beta cDNA molecule per two T cells was captured by template switching. Using deep sequencing normalized with unique cDNA molecular identifiers, the study measured how TCR beta repertoire diversity changes with age. Using the same blood draw, the study looked at two additional independent replicas of 1 million unique cDNA reads for two donors, one aged 18 to 30 and the other aged 80 or older. Donors were grouped into four age groups: young (average roughly 15 years), middle-aged (39), aged (roughly 67) and long-lived (less than 85). To avoid experimental bias, donors of different ages were spread randomly across the sequencing lanes.

The protocol used for the library was 5' RACE. TCRdb names Illumina HiSeq 2500 as the instrument used. A second roughly 6 to 11 cycle PCR used a sample-barcoded 5' primer and a J-beta primer mix. A unique molecular identifier was introduced onto each TCR beta cDNA molecule by a template-switch 5' adaptor carrying 12 random nucleotides. Each sample yielded at least 3 million CDR3-containing paired-end reads. All of the RNA was converted into first-strand cDNA using the Mint cDNA synthesis kit, with a TRBC-specific oligonucleotide serving as the primer. All cDNA was treated with uracil-DNA glycosylase and then went through a first 18-cycle PCR with the universal primers M1SS and BC2_uni_R. The paper's data handling went like this. Normalization of each sample was performed by random selection of 1 million high-quality reads, each carrying a distinct molecular identifier. Instead of being binned into consensus sequences, reads that shared molecular identifiers were thrown out. MiTCR, with a Q25 quality threshold and the strictest error-elimination algorithm, was used for CDR3 identification, clonotype clustering and error correction. A nonparametric unseen species model using Euler transformation provided a lower-bound estimate of total TCR beta diversity. TCRdb's own reprocessing of the public reads used fastp at Q25 and MiXCR and kept productive beta chains. One record per CDR3 amino acid sequence lists the most common genes and DNA. TCRdb, not the original authors, processed these V and J calls. Recorded for this sample are fewer than 900,000 distinct CDR3 sequences; around 45% of them occurred a single time. Together, the top ten hold about 32% of the sample.

The germline ends are 8 bases apart after V is trimmed by 5 bases and J by 0 bases. The CDR3 numbers 12 residues from cysteine through phenylalanine. The retained sequence is limited to the CDR3, 36 bases, with the frame set at the first base. Looking up the germline V gene (reference sequence) yields CDR1 DFQATT and CDR2 SNEGSKA. This clonotype was picked up a small number of times. It lacks a known antigen. Base qualities are missing; no much larger clone stands one base away. Donors were 35 to 40 systemically healthy Caucasian individuals from Russia aged 6 to 90 years. Roughly 10 milliliters of peripheral blood were drawn from each donor into EDTA-treated Vacutainer tubes. PBMCs were isolated by Ficoll-Paque density-gradient centrifugation, with at least 6.5 million obtained per sample. Trizol reagent was used to extract total RNA from PBMCs, with at least 6 micrograms per sample. Naive CD45RAhigh/CD27high T cell percentages were measured by flow cytometry on a PBMC aliquot from every donor.

The paper's findings and limits, for the study overall: Bulk unsorted PBMC profiling prevented conclusive comparison of naive and antigen-experienced compartments. Because donor CMV infection status was unknown, age-related changes in expanded clonotypes were potentially confounded. There was a strong correlation between observed TCR beta diversity and the percentage of naive T cells measured by flow cytometry. Estimates of total diversity based on one million sequenced T cells were regarded as lower bounds and as underestimates. As age increased, observed TCR beta diversity per million T cells dropped in a roughly linear way, and a significant reduction was already evident by age about 40. Compared with the aged group, the long-lived group had more naive CD4+ T cells, fewer expanded clones and increased TCR diversity, a pattern suggesting age selection.

The sample was blood. The TCR was taken from a woman between 55 and 75 years old in good health. The rearranged segments are TRBV20-1 and TRBJ2-7, with the D gene uncertain. CDR3 sequence: CSAGENSYEQYF. The nucleotides read TGCAGTGCTGGCGAAAACTCCTACGAGCAGTACTTC.